One TCR beta chain is described in this entry. The record originates from a study of T cells expressing NK-cell markers. The CDR3 runs 16 residues. TCRdb reprocessed the 5' RACE reads and reports one entry per CDR3 protein, with no DNA. The listing contains some 340,000 distinct CDR3 sequences. The chain carries TRBV12-3 or TRBV12-4 and TRBJ2-7; TCRdb calls TRBD2, which cannot be checked without DNA. This sequence was found in a man between 18 and 69 years old in good health. The specimen was blood T cells: a sorted CD56 or NKG2C T cell subset, CD4+ or CD8+ T cells, or bulk PBMC T cells (not recorded which). The CDR3 loop reads CASSPPLAGGPREQYF.